This T cell receptor beta chain was recovered during a study of T cells in narcolepsy. TCRdb's table, derived via immunoSEQ multiplex PCR, lists solely in-frame clones and lacks some. The sample consists of under 20,000 clones, 80% to 90% of them appearing once. The CDR3 is 11 residues long. CDR1 is DFQATT and CDR2 is SNEGSKA in the germline V gene (reference sequence). The V and J ends lost 4 bases and 7 bases respectively, with 8 bases between them. The study's findings and limits: Comparing one patient's CSF and blood CD4+ clonotypes highlighted HCRT- and TRIB2-specific autoreactive clonotypes. Autoreactive clone sequences were missing from some blood memory CD4+ repertoires.

About this clone itself: Its antigen is not identified.

The clonotype originates from a human donor in good health. The material sequenced was memory (CD45RA-) CD4+ T cells from blood. The chain employs TRBV20-1 and TRBJ2-1; no clear D gene. The CDR3 here is CSANKGNEQFF. CDR3 in DNA: TGCAGTGCTAACAAAGGGAATGAGCAGTTCTTC.